The rows below give T cell receptor beta chains drawn from one sample of a study of blood T cells in healthy people across ages. One entry per CDR3 protein, called by TCRdb with MiXCR from the 5' RACE reads. In the table there are under 2,000,000 distinct CDR3 sequences, roughly 52% of which are singletons. Sequencing input: blood. The receptors originated from a woman aged 40 to 50 in good health. CDR3s include the opening cysteine and the closing phenylalanine or tryptophan. D genes are given only for firm matches. Only part of the rows carry a size: once, few, many, or a class if the clone is expanded.

D gene,J gene,clone size,V gene,CDR3 protein,CDR3 DNA
TRBD1,TRBJ2-5,few,TRBV13,CASSQYRGHKEQYF,TGTGCCAGCAGCCAATACAGGGGGCATAAGGAGCAGTACTTC
TRBD1,TRBJ1-6,NA,TRBV12-3/TRBV12-4,CASSSGQGARNSPLHF,TGTGCCAGCAGTTCCGGACAGGGGGCGCGTAATTCACCCCTCCACTTT
NA,TRBJ2-3,few,TRBV13,CASSPSGGTSTDTQYF,TGTGCCAGCAGCCCCTCGGGCGGGACTAGCACAGATACGCAGTATTTT
NA,TRBJ1-1,NA,TRBV20-1,CSARVGSGNTEAFF,TGCAGTGCTAGAGTAGGGTCGGGGAACACTGAAGCTTTCTTT
NA,TRBJ2-6,NA,TRBV15,CATSRDYGTRGAGANVLTF,TGTGCCACCAGCAGAGACTACGGGACACGCGGCGCTGGGGCCAACGTCCTGACTTTC
NA,TRBJ2-3,NA,TRBV28,CASGDPPGRDTQYF,TGTGCCAGCGGCGACCCTCCCGGAAGGGATACGCAGTATTTT
TRBD1,TRBJ2-1,once,TRBV7-9,CASSLLGEGASNEQFF,TGTGCTAGCAGCTTATTGGGAGAGGGGGCCTCCAATGAGCAGTTCTTC
TRBD1,TRBJ1-2,NA,TRBV20-1,CSAISGTGYNGYTF,TGCAGTGCTATCTCCGGGACAGGGTACAATGGCTACACCTTC
NA,TRBJ2-7,NA,TRBV20-1,CSARDTRAAATYEQYF,TGCAGTGCTAGAGATACAAGAGCGGCGGCGACCTACGAGCAGTACTTC
TRBD2,TRBJ2-7,NA,TRBV20-1,CSARDTSATYEQYF,TGCAGTGCTAGAGATACTAGCGCGACCTACGAGCAGTACTTC
TRBD2,TRBJ2-1,NA,TRBV24-1,CATSDFLAGGLNEQFF,TGTGCCACCAGTGATTTTCTAGCGGGGGGGCTAAATGAGCAGTTCTTC
NA,TRBJ2-3,few,TRBV7-3,CASSLIGSSTDTQYF,TGTGCCAGCAGCTTAATCGGCAGTAGCACAGATACGCAGTATTTT
NA,TRBJ2-6,many,TRBV14,CASSQYSGANVLTF,TGTGCCAGCAGCCAATACTCCGGGGCCAACGTCCTGACTTTC
TRBD1,TRBJ2-7,few,TRBV29-1,CSVEGQGHYEQYF,TGCAGCGTTGAGGGACAGGGACACTACGAGCAGTACTTC
NA,TRBJ2-7,few,TRBV7-2,CASKPRGSSYEQYF,TGTGCCAGTAAACCTCGGGGCAGTTCCTACGAGCAGTACTTC
TRBD2,TRBJ2-7,few,TRBV9,CASSLAGGTNEQYF,TGTGCCAGCAGTCTGGCGGGGGGCACCAATGAGCAGTACTTC
TRBD1,TRBJ2-4,few,TRBV7-8,CASSLGTGDGNIQYF,TGTGCCAGCAGCTTAGGGACAGGGGATGGAAACATTCAGTACTTC
NA,TRBJ2-7,NA,TRBV7-2,CASSLASQGRIYEQYF,TGTGCCAGCAGCTTAGCGTCGCAGGGGAGGATCTACGAGCAGTACTTC
TRBD1,TRBJ2-2,NA,TRBV5-1,CASSLPGTGNTGELFF,TGCGCCAGCAGCTTACCCGGGACAGGGAACACCGGGGAGCTGTTTTTT
NA,TRBJ1-2,NA,TRBV7-9,CASSPGGAAWSGYTF,TGTGCCAGCAGCCCCGGAGGGGCGGCTTGGTCTGGCTACACCTTC
TRBD2,TRBJ2-3,NA,TRBV7-9,CASGLSFREGADTQYF,TGTGCCAGCGGACTTTCCTTTAGGGAGGGAGCAGATACGCAGTATTTT
TRBD1,TRBJ2-1,NA,TRBV12-3/TRBV12-4,CASTEGAGSYNEQFF,TGTGCCAGCACTGAGGGGGCGGGTTCCTACAATGAGCAGTTCTTC
NA,TRBJ2-3,NA,TRBV15,CATSRDQVADTQYF,TGTGCCACCAGCAGAGATCAAGTTGCAGATACGCAGTATTTT
TRBD2,TRBJ2-3,once,TRBV6-2/TRBV6-3,CASSYDPKRGDTDAQYF,TGTGCCAGCAGTTATGACCCAAAGCGGGGCGACACAGATGCGCAGTATTTT
TRBD1,TRBJ2-1,NA,TRBV9,CASSVEGGLGEQFF,TGTGCCAGCAGCGTAGAAGGGGGCCTAGGTGAGCAGTTCTTC
NA,TRBJ1-2,NA,TRBV4-2,CASSQKSATNYGYTF,TGTGCCAGCAGCCAAAAATCAGCAACAAACTATGGCTACACCTTC
TRBD1,TRBJ2-3,few,TRBV4-3,CASSQDERDRYTSDTQYF,TGCGCCAGCAGCCAAGATGAGAGGGACAGGTATACATCAGATACGCAGTATTTT
TRBD2,TRBJ2-1,few,TRBV27,CASSWEGTPHNEQFF,TGTGCCAGCAGTTGGGAGGGAACCCCCCACAATGAGCAGTTCTTC
TRBD1,TRBJ2-4,few,TRBV6-1,CASRHGRGQNIQYF,TGTGCCAGCAGACACGGCAGGGGGCAGAACATTCAGTACTTC
TRBD2,TRBJ2-3,NA,TRBV12-3/TRBV12-4,CASSPFSGGADTQYF,TGTGCCAGCAGCCCCTTTAGCGGGGGGGCAGATACGCAGTATTTT
NA,TRBJ2-5,many,TRBV7-2,CASSLGASEETQYF,TGTGCCAGCAGCTTAGGGGCTAGCGAAGAGACCCAGTACTTC
TRBD1,TRBJ2-1,NA,TRBV20-1,CSATPGTGYGNEQFF,TGCAGTGCTACCCCCGGGACAGGGTATGGGAATGAGCAGTTCTTC
NA,TRBJ2-5,NA,TRBV6-2/TRBV6-3,CASLQGLYNEQYF,TGTGCCAGCCTACAGGGCCTCTACAATGAGCAGTACTTC
NA,TRBJ1-2,few,TRBV29-1,CSVELGGEDYGYTF,TGCAGCGTTGAACTGGGAGGGGAAGACTATGGCTACACCTTC
TRBD2,TRBJ2-5,few,TRBV20-1,CSARSPQRGVQETQYF,TGCAGTGCTAGATCCCCCCAGCGGGGGGTCCAAGAGACCCAGTACTTC
NA,TRBJ2-5,few,TRBV28,CASSEDTASQETQYF,TGTGCCAGCAGTGAGGACACCGCCTCACAAGAGACCCAGTACTTC
NA,TRBJ2-7,few,TRBV29-1,CSVGDPVDYEQYF,TGCAGCGTGGGGGACCCGGTCGATTACGAGCAGTACTTC
NA,TRBJ2-7,few,TRBV4-1,CASSQGQFSYEQYF,TGCGCCAGCAGCCAAGGGCAGTTTTCCTACGAGCAGTACTTC
NA,TRBJ2-1,many,TRBV6-2/TRBV6-3,CASSEGSYNEQFF,TGTGCCAGTAGTGAGGGTTCCTACAATGAGCAGTTCTTC
TRBD1,TRBJ1-2,many,TRBV9,CASSPGTGGIYGYTF,TGTGCCAGCAGCCCCGGGACAGGGGGAATCTATGGCTACACCTTC
NA,TRBJ1-5,few,TRBV27,CASSLSGVQPQHF,TGTGCCAGCAGTTTGTCAGGGGTCCAGCCCCAGCATTTT
NA,TRBJ2-7,NA,TRBV5-1,CASSFLPYYEQYF,TGCGCCAGCAGCTTTTTACCCTACTACGAGCAGTACTTC
NA,TRBJ2-3,few,TRBV3-1,CASSQEAGASTDTQYF,TGTGCCAGCAGCCAAGAGGCGGGGGCGTCCACAGATACGCAGTATTTT
NA,TRBJ2-5,NA,TRBV6-2/TRBV6-3,CASSDSEGIEQYF,TGTGCCAGCAGTGACTCCGAGGGAATAGAGCAGTACTTC
TRBD2,TRBJ2-1,few,TRBV9,CASSVVGGGYNEQFF,TGTGCCAGCAGCGTAGTTGGGGGGGGATATAATGAGCAGTTCTTC
TRBD2,TRBJ2-5,NA,TRBV20-1,CSARDLGGGLETQYF,TGCAGTGCTAGAGATCTTGGCGGGGGGCTCGAGACCCAGTACTTC
NA,TRBJ1-1,NA,TRBV7-2,CASSFGPIGRAILNTEAFF,TGTGCCAGCAGCTTCGGTCCTATTGGCAGGGCCATCTTGAACACTGAAGCTTTCTTT
TRBD1,TRBJ1-4,NA,TRBV7-8,CASSLARQGAPSEKLFF,TGTGCCAGCAGCTTAGCGAGACAGGGGGCGCCGAGTGAAAAACTGTTTTTT